This entry lists 14 T cell receptor beta chains sequenced from one sample in a study of T cell changes during pregnancy in multiple sclerosis. Generated by immunoSEQ multiplex PCR, the TCRdb table keeps only in-frame clones and is missing some. The sample holds tens of thousands of clones, about 91% seen once. The starting material was peripheral blood, obtained in the first trimester of pregnancy. All receptors come from a female donor in good health, enrolled as a control in a pregnancy study.

The V call is TRBV5-1, the J call TRBJ1-2; 7 bases match TRBD1. The trim removed 3 bases at V and 3 bases at J, leaving 5 bases unmatched. The CDR3 covers 14 residues. The germline gives CDR1 SGHRS, CDR2 YFSETQ. Here the CDR3 DNA reads TGCGCCAGCAGCTCTGACAGGGCGGACTATGGCTACACCTTC. It specifies CASSSDRADYGYTF.

The CDR3 is CASSSGGAGREKLFF. The CDR3, as DNA: TGTGCCAGCAGCTCAGGGGGCGCGGGAAGAGAAAAACTGTTTTTT. The rearrangement uses TRBV7-2 and TRBJ1-4; TRBD1 aligns across 8 bases. Germline V gene data show CDR1 as SGHTA and CDR2 as FQGNSA. CDR3 size: 15 residues. V gave up 4 bases and J gave up 8 bases; unmatched junction bases: 9.

V is TRBV2 and J is TRBJ2-2; D may be TRBD1 (5 bases). The V and J ends lost 6 bases and 6 bases respectively, with 8 bases between them. Looked up from germline, CDR1 is SNHLY and CDR2 is FYNNEI. CDR3 size: 12 residues. CDR3 in DNA: TGTGCCAGCAGGGGGCTGGCCGGGGAGCTGTTTTTT. Encoded protein: CASRGLAGELFF.

The CDR3 sequence is CASSQPGGGSGSEQYF. In nucleotides, the CDR3 is TGTGCCAGCAGCCAACCGGGGGGAGGGAGTGGATCCGAGCAGTACTTC. This chain links TRBV7-9 with TRBJ2-7; 7 bases align to TRBD2. The CDR3 runs 16 residues. The germline V gene encodes CDR1 SEHNR and CDR2 FQNEAQ (reference sequence). Losses at the gene ends were 5 bases for V and 6 bases for J; bases not matched to a gene: 16.

This chain uses TRBV4-3 with TRBJ2-7, with TRBD2 identical over 7 bases. The CDR3 sequence is 15 residues long. Germline V lookup: CDR1 LGHNA, CDR2 YSLEER. The V and J ends lost 0 bases and 2 bases, in that order; junction bases with no gene match: 4. CDR3 protein: CASSQEGLQTYEQYF. The CDR3 DNA reads TGCGCCAGCAGCCAAGAGGGACTACAGACCTACGAGCAGTACTTC.

DNA of the CDR3: TGTGCCAGTAGCAGACAGGGAGTGAACACCGGGGAGCTGTTTTTT. Residues: CASSRQGVNTGELFF. The V call is TRBV19, the J call TRBJ2-2; 7 positions match TRBD1. The CDR3 loop spans 15 amino acids. Trimming cost V 6 bases and J 1 base; bases outside gene matches: 5. Germline V gene lookup returns CDR1 LNHDA and CDR2 SQIVND (reference sequence).

This clone was counted once. V gene TRBV7-2 combines with J gene TRBJ1-4; no firm D call. The CDR3 is made up of 12 amino acids. The V end lost 3 bases, the J end lost 5 bases, and 4 bases lay between the germline ends. Germline V lookup: CDR1 SGHTA, CDR2 FQGNSA. The CDR3 region is CASSFPNEKLFF. DNA of the CDR3: TGTGCCAGCAGCTTCCCAAATGAAAAACTGTTTTTT.

The rearrangement joins TRBV7-3 to TRBJ1-1; the match to TRBD1 covers 9 bases. Trimming took 0 bases from V and 4 from J; bases not matched to a gene: 6. Germline CDR1 and CDR2: SGHTA and FQGTGA. The CDR3 runs to 16 residues. The CDR3 DNA reads as TGTGCCAGCAGCTTAACTCAGGGACAGGGCGGCACTGAAGCTTTCTTT. As protein: CASSLTQGQGGTEAFF.

The rearrangement uses TRBV4-2 and TRBJ2-2; no definite D call. The CDR3 is 14 residues long. Trimming left V 0 bases short and J 9 bases short, with 11 bases between. CDR1 is LGHNA, CDR2 YNFKEQ, per germline. The CDR3 sequence is CASSQDPEPWELFF. Here the CDR3 DNA reads TGTGCCAGCAGCCAAGACCCCGAGCCCTGGGAGCTGTTTTTT.

The chain employs TRBV6-5 and TRBJ2-1, with TRBD1 matching over 9 bases. The CDR3 runs 15 residues. V was clipped by 9 bases and J by 9 bases; unmatched bases: 15. Germline loops: CDR1 MNHEY, CDR2 SVGAGI. The CDR3 sequence is CASAAGQGYFGEQFF. The DNA for the CDR3 is TGTGCCAGTGCAGCGGGACAGGGTTATTTTGGTGAGCAGTTCTTC.

This clone turned up a few times. The chain carries TRBV27 and TRBJ2-7; 7 bases are shared with TRBD1. Germline trimming cut 5 bases from V and 1 base from J; bases unmatched to any gene: 5. The CDR3 consists of 14 residues. The V gene's germline CDR1 is MNHEY and CDR2 SMNVEV (reference sequence). DNA for the CDR3: TGTGCCAGCAGTCCGGGGACAGTTTCCTACGAGCAGTACTTC. Its translation is CASSPGTVSYEQYF.

The V call is TRBV10-1, the J call TRBJ2-3; D is unresolved. V shed 5 bases and J shed 0 bases, with 12 bases lying between them. There are 15 residues in the CDR3. Germline V lookup: CDR1 WNHNN, CDR2 SYGVQD (reference sequence). CDR3 sequence reads: CASSRQSASTDTQYF. The DNA for the CDR3 is TGCGCCAGCAGTCGGCAAAGCGCAAGCACAGATACGCAGTATTTT.

The chain combines TRBV27 with TRBJ1-2; TRBD1 matches at 12 bases. The CDR3 spans 17 residues. With 0 bases clipped from V and 6 bases from J, the junction kept 8 bases outside the gene matches. Germline loops: CDR1 MNHEY, CDR2 SMNVEV (reference sequence). In DNA, the CDR3 is TGTGCCAGCAGTTTATCCGGGACAGGGGGCATGGTGGATGGCTACACCTTC. Amino acids: CASSLSGTGGMVDGYTF.

CDR3 DNA sequence: TGTGCCAGCAGCCAAGTCGACGGGGTGCCGACCCAGTACTTC. The encoded protein is CASSQVDGVPTQYF. V usage is TRBV4-2 and J usage is TRBJ2-5; weak D call: TRBD2 (5 bases). This CDR3 comprises 14 residues. From germline, CDR1 is LGHNA and CDR2 YNFKEQ. V was trimmed by 1 base and J by 7 bases, leaving 13 bases between them.